One sample yielded the 10 T cell receptor beta chains listed below, sequenced in a study of control samples from healthy donors and cancer patients. Clones were sequenced by immunoSEQ multiplex PCR, and TCRdb holds only the in-frame ones, with some missing. The sample includes about 130,000 clones, roughly 90% of them seen just once. The sequenced sample consisted of blood. Receptor source: a woman in her fifties or sixties in good health.

The V gene is TRBV19, the J gene TRBJ2-1; 11 bases align to TRBD2. The germline V gene has CDR1 LNHDA and CDR2 SQIVND (reference sequence). The CDR3 loop spans 17 amino acids. V dropped 0 bases and J dropped 0; count of bases not matched to a gene: 1. The chain's CDR3 is CASSIDTSGSSYNEQFF. The CDR3 coding sequence is TGTGCCAGTAGTATAGATACTAGCGGGAGCTCCTACAATGAGCAGTTCTTC.

The chain's CDR3 is CASRGTSGELRTEAFF. CDR3 in DNA: TGTGCCAGCCGTGGGACCTCGGGGGAATTGCGCACTGAAGCTTTCTTT. This chain connects TRBV2 to TRBJ1-1; TRBD1 might be the D (5 bases). The V gene lost 8 bases and the J gene lost 4 bases, with 23 bases spanning the gap. Germline CDR1 reads SNHLY; CDR2 reads FYNNEI. The CDR3 has 16 amino acids.

The chain combines TRBV5-6 with TRBJ1-6; D not certain. Trimming left V 0 bases short and J 14 bases short, with 6 bases between. CDR1 SGHDT and CDR2 YYEEEE come from the germline V gene. The CDR3 covers 11 residues. The CDR3 nucleotides are TGTGCCAGCAGCTTGGGGGCTGCCCTCCACTTT. Protein: CASSLGAALHF.

The rearrangement links TRBV5-4 to TRBJ1-2, with D possibly TRBD1 on 5 matching bases. CDR1 and CDR2 from the germline V gene are SGHNT and YYREEE (reference sequence). The CDR3 consists of 14 residues. V was pared by 4 bases and J by 2 bases, with 12 bases between. The CDR3 protein is CASSLPGGNYGYTF. For the CDR3, the DNA is TGTGCCAGCAGCCTCCCGGGGGGAAACTATGGCTACACCTTC. Full variable domain (remainder filled in from reference TRBV5-4 and TRBJ1-2): ETGVTQSPTHLIKTRGQQVTLRCSSQSGHNTVSWYQQALGQGPQFIFQYYREEENGRGNFPPRFSGLQFPNYSSELNVNALELDDSALYLCASSLPGGNYGYTFGSGTRLTVV.

The chain recombines TRBV7-6 with TRBJ1-2, with D possibly matching TRBD1 (5 bases). The germline V gene encodes CDR1 SGHVS and CDR2 FNYEAQ. There are 15 residues in the CDR3. V lost 0 bases and J lost 3, with 11 bases in between. CDR3 residues: CASSLAPGGDYGYTF. The DNA of the CDR3 is TGTGCCAGCAGCTTAGCGCCGGGGGGGGACTATGGCTACACCTTC.

The table lists this clone with a count of one. The chain couples TRBV18 to TRBJ1-3, with 8 bases identical to TRBD1. This CDR3 has 16 residues. Germline lookup yields CDR1 KGHSH and CDR2 LQKENI. Unmatched junction bases numbered 6, after V lost 5 bases and J lost 0 bases. The chain's CDR3 is CASSSGTGGSGNTIYF. The CDR3 DNA reads as TGTGCCAGCTCATCGGGGACAGGCGGCTCTGGAAACACCATATATTTT.

The CDR3 here is CAWAWGDSTDTQYF. CDR3 DNA: TGTGCCTGGGCCTGGGGGGATAGCACAGATACGCAGTATTTT. The chain uses TRBV30 and TRBJ2-3; D perhaps matches TRBD2 (6 bases). V shed 5 bases and J shed 0 bases, with 12 bases lying between them. The CDR3 runs to 14 residues. The germline CDR1 and CDR2 sequences are GTSNPN and SVGIG (reference sequence). The entire variable domain, with the rest obtained from reference TRBV30 and TRBJ2-3, is as follows: SQTIHQWPATLVQPVGSPLSLECTVEGTSNPNLYWYRQAAGRGLQLLFYSVGIGQISSEVPQNLSASRPQDRQFILSSKKLLLSDSGFYLCAWAWGDSTDTQYFGPGTRLTVL.

J is TRBJ1-2 and V is TRBV19; D remains unclear. V lost 1 base and J lost 12, with 21 bases in between. Germline-derived CDR1 and CDR2 are LNHDA and SQIVND (reference sequence). This CDR3 is 15 amino acids long. As DNA, the CDR3 is TGTGCCAGTAGTATAGCCCCAACCCGAAGAATCGGGGACACCTTC. It codes for CASSIAPTRRIGDTF.

This clone came up a few times. The chain links TRBV21-1 to TRBJ2-1; the listed D gene, TRBD2, was not tested against the DNA. TRBV21-1 is listed as a pseudogene. The CDR3 spans 13 residues. DNA for the CDR3: TGTGCCGGAAATGGGACTGCCCCCATCGAGCAGTTCTTC. Its translation is CAGNGTAPIEQFF.

J is TRBJ2-2 and V is TRBV5-4, with 8 nucleotides matching TRBD1. V shed 4 bases, J shed 0 bases, and the junction held 5 bases outside the gene matches. The CDR3 has 16 amino acids. CDR1 is SGHNT, CDR2 YYREEE, per germline (reference sequence). The CDR3, as DNA: TGTGCCAGCAGCGCTGCGGGACAGGCGAACACCGGGGAGCTGTTTTTT. Residues: CASSAAGQANTGELFF.